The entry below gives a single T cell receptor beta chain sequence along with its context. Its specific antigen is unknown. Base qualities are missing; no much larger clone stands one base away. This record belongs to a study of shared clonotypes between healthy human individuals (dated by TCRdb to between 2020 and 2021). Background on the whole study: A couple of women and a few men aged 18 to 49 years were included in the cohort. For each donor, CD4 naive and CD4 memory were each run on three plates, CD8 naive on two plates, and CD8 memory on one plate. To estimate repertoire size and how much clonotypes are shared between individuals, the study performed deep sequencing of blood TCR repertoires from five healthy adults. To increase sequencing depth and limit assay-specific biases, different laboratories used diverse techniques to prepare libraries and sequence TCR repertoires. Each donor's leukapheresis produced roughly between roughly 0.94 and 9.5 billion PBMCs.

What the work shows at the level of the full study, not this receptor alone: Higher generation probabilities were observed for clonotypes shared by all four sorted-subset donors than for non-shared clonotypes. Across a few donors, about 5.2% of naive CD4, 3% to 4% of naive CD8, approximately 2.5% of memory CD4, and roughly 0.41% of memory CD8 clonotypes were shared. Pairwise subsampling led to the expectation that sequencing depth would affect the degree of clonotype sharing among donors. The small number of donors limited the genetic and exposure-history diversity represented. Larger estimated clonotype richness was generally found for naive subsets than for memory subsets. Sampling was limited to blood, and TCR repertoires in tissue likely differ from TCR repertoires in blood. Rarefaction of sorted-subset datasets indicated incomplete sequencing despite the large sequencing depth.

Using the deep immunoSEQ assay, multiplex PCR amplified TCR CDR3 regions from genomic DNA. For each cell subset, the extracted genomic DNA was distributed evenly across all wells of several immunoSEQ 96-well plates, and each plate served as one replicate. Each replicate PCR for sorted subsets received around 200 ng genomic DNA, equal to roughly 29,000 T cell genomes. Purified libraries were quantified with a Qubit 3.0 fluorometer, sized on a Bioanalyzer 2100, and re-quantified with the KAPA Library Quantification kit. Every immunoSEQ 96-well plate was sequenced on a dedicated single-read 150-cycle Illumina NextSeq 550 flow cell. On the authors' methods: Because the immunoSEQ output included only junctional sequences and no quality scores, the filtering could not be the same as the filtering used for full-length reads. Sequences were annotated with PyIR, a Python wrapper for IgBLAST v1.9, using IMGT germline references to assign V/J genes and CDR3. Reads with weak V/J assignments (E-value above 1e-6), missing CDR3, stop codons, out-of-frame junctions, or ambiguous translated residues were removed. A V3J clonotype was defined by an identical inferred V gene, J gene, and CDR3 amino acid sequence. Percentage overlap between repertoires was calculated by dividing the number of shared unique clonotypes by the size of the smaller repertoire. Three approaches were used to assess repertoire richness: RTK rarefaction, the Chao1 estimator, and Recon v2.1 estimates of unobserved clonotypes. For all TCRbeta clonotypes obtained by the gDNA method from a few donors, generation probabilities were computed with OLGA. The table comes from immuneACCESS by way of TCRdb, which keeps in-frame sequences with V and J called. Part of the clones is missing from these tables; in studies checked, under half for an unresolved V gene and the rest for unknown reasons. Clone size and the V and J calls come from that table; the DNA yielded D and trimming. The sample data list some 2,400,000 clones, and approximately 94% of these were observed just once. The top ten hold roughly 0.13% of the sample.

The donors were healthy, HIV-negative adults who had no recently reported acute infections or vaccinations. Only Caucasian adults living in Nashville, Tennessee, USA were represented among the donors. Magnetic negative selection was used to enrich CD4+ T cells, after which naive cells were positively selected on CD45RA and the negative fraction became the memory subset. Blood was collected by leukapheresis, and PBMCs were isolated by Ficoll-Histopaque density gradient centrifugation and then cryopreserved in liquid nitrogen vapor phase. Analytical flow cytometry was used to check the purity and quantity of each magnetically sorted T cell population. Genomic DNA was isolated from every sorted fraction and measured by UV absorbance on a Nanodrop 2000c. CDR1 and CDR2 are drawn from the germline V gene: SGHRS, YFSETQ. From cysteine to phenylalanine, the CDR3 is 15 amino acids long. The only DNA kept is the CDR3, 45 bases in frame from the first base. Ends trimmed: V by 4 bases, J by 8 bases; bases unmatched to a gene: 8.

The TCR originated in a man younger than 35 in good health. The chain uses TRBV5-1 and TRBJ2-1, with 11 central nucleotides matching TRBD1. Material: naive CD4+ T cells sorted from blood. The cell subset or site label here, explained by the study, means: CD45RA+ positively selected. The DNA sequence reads TGCGCCAGCAGCACCCGGACAGGGGGCCGCGATGAGCAGTTCTTC. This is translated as CASSTRTGGRDEQFF.